This T cell receptor (beta chain) was sequenced for a study of blood T cell repertoires in COVID-19. The CDR3 has 19 amino acids. Germline CDR1 is LGHNA and CDR2 is YSLEER. Trimming removed 1 base from V and 4 bases from J, with 25 bases in between. Profiling relied on immunoSEQ multiplex PCR, and the TCRdb table lists in-frame clones only, not all of them. The table has roughly 280,000 clones, around 86% seen once. The chain has TRBV4-3 and TRBJ1-2; TRBD1 might be the D (5 bases). The specimen sequenced was peripheral blood. The sequence was obtained from a woman between 55 and 75 years old with COVID-19, enrolled during active disease. The CDR3 coding sequence is TGCGCCAGCAGCCAAGGGGGGGGAGCGGGACGGGGCACCCCCTATGGCTACACCTTC. This translates into CASSQGGGAGRGTPYGYTF.